These T cell receptor beta chains were read from a single sample in a study of early stage breast cancer tumors. This table comes from immunoSEQ multiplex PCR, and its TCRdb copy is limited to in-frame clones, with some not included. The data show some 32,000 clones, with around 67% seen just once and roughly 9.1% held by the top ten. Sequencing was carried out using breast tumor tissue. The receptors were sampled from a young adult with breast cancer. Both conserved end residues are part of each CDR3. D genes are given only for firm matches. Size values are once, few and many counts, or a class for expanded clones, and some rows have none.

CDR3nt	CDR3aa	abundance	v_gene	j_gene	d_gene
TGTGCCACCCATAGACAGGGAGGAGGTAATGAAAAACTGTTTTTT	CATHRQGGGNEKLFF	.	TRBV6-1	TRBJ1-4	TRBD1
TGTGCCTGGAGTTCTCGGGGGACAGGAGGTGGCTACACCTTC	CAWSSRGTGGGYTF	.	TRBV30	TRBJ1-2	TRBD1
TGTGCCAGCAGCCGCAAGAACACCGGGGAGCTGTTTTTT	CASSRKNTGELFF	.	TRBV7-2	TRBJ2-2	.
TGCAGCGGGATACACCGGCGAGGGGCACGAAGTTCTGAAGCTTTCTTT	CSGIHRRGARSSEAFF	.	TRBV29-1	TRBJ1-1	.
TGCAGCGCGACGGGAGTAGCCTACAATGAGCAGTTCTTC	CSATGVAYNEQFF	once	TRBV29-1	TRBJ2-1	.
TGTGCCAGCTCACCTATAGCGGGAGGCACCCTCTACGAGCAGTACTTC	CASSPIAGGTLYEQYF	.	TRBV18	TRBJ2-7	TRBD2
TGTGCCAGCAGCTTCGGTGGAGTATACACTGAAGCTTTCTTT	CASSFGGVYTEAFF	.	TRBV7-9	TRBJ1-1	.
TGTGCCTGGGACAGGGTAGGGTTACAAGAGACCCAGTACTTC	CAWDRVGLQETQYF	.	TRBV30	TRBJ2-5	TRBD1
TGTGCCAGCAGCTTAGGAAGGGGGCATGCCGGGGAGCTGTTTTTT	CASSLGRGHAGELFF	.	TRBV11-3	TRBJ2-2	TRBD1
TGCAGCGTTGAAGGACCAGAGCAAGAGACCCAGTACTTC	CSVEGPEQETQYF	.	TRBV29-1	TRBJ2-5	.
TGCGCCAGCAGTGAGGGACTTTCACCCCTCCACTTT	CASSEGLSPLHF	few	TRBV10-1	TRBJ1-6	.
TGTGCCAGCTCACCTGGGGCCATAGGCACTGAAGCTTTCTTT	CASSPGAIGTEAFF	.	TRBV18	TRBJ1-1	.
TGTGCCAGCTCCCCCGGGACATTGAACACTGAAGCTTTCTTT	CASSPGTLNTEAFF	.	TRBV18	TRBJ1-1	.
TGTGCCAGCAGCCAGTCCGGGACTAGCGGGAGGGCCGGGCAGTACTTC	CASSQSGTSGRAGQYF	.	TRBV11-2	TRBJ2-7	TRBD2